Presented here are 19 T cell receptor beta chains from one specimen sequenced in a study of T cells in Graves' hyperthyroidism and ophthalmopathy (dated by TCRdb to about 2019). The library relied on multiplex PCR. The instrument was an Illumina HiSeq 2000. The TCR beta CDR3 regions were amplified from RNA transcripts. The TCR CDR3 was subjected to a first round of RT-PCR using the HTBI primer set and the Qiagen OneStep RT-PCR kit. Using fastp at Q25 and MiXCR, TCRdb reprocessed the public reads and kept productive beta chains. Rows are unified per CDR3 protein, each entry keeping the most common DNA and genes. Counted in this sample were around 690,000 distinct CDR3 sequences; 17% of them appeared once. Of the sample, around 16% falls within the top ten clones. The sequencing sample was made of blood. The receptor source for this set is a man in his forties or fifties with Graves' hyperthyroidism.

Ten or more counts support this clonotype. The chain links TRBV7-9 to TRBJ2-7; D is possibly TRBD1 (6 bases). In germline, CDR1 is SEHNR, CDR2 FQNEAQ (reference sequence). The CDR3 extends over 14 amino acids. Deletions cut 3 bases from V and 6 bases from J, with 15 bases between. CDR3 sequence: CASSFNRADGEQYF. DNA of the CDR3: TGTGCCAGCAGCTTTAACAGGGCCGACGGCGAGCAGTACTTC. The whole variable domain, filled in from reference TRBV7-9 and TRBJ2-7, reads DTGVSQNPRHKITKRGQNVTFRCDPISEHNRLYWYRQTLGQGPEFLTYFQNEAQLEKSRLLSDRFSAERPKGSFSTLEIQRTEQGDSAMYLCASSFNRADGEQYFGPGTRLTVT.

The sample holds many counts of this clonotype. The rearrangement uses TRBV2 and TRBJ1-1, with unresolved D. The germline V gene has CDR1 SNHLY and CDR2 FYNNEI. With 3 bases removed from V and 3 bases from J, the gap between germline ends came to 11 bases. CDR3 length: 14 residues. The DNA for the CDR3 is TGTGCCAGCAGTGAGTACAAGGGAGACACTGAAGCTTTCTTT. Translation gives CASSEYKGDTEAFF.

This clonotype was seen many times. The chain recombines TRBV7-2 with TRBJ2-1; D ambiguous. V shed 5 bases and J shed 0 bases, with 14 bases lying between them. The CDR3 loop spans 16 amino acids. The germline V gene encodes CDR1 SGHTA and CDR2 FQGNSA. The CDR3, as DNA: TGTGCCAGCAGCCCTAATATCGAACACTCCTACAATGAGCAGTTCTTC. Its translation: CASSPNIEHSYNEQFF.

This clonotype was recorded at least ten times. V gene TRBV28 combines with J gene TRBJ1-4; D is perhaps TRBD1 (5 bases). The CDR3 contains 19 residues. V was clipped by 6 bases and J by 1 base, with 24 bases between them. Germline V gene lookup returns CDR1 MDHEN and CDR2 SYDVKM. This CDR3 reads CASSPALGGLFETNEKLFF. Written as DNA, the CDR3 is TGTGCCAGCAGCCCGGCATTGGGGGGTCTTTTTGAAACTAATGAAAAACTGTTTTTT. The whole variable domain, filled in from reference TRBV28 and TRBJ1-4, reads DVKVTQSSRYLVKRTGEKVFLECVQDMDHENMFWYRQDPGLGLRLIYFSYDVKMKEKGDIPEGYSVSREKKERFSLILESASTNQTSMYLCASSPALGGLFETNEKLFFGSGTQLSVL.

This clonotype was seen repeatedly, ten times or more. The chain has TRBV10-1 and TRBJ2-7, with TRBD2 as a possible D gene (5 bases). Trimming left V 0 bases short and J 0 bases short, with 9 bases between. Germline-derived CDR1 and CDR2 are WNHNN and SYGVQD (reference sequence). CDR3 size: 15 residues. DNA of the CDR3: TGCGCCAGCAGTGAGTCGATGGGGAGCTCCTACGAGCAGTACTTC. Amino acids: CASSESMGSSYEQYF.

This clonotype was seen a handful of times. This chain's CDR3 is CSVDGIWTSGSVDTQYF. The CDR3, as DNA: TGCAGCGTTGACGGAATTTGGACTAGCGGGAGTGTAGATACGCAGTATTTT. This rearrangement joins TRBV29-1 to TRBJ2-3; the match to TRBD2 covers 13 bases. V lost 3 bases to trimming and J lost 5 bases; unmatched junction nucleotides: 11. CDR1 is SQVTM and CDR2 is ANQGSEA in the germline V gene. This CDR3 has 17 residues.

This chain connects TRBV20-1 to TRBJ2-7; 10 nucleotides match TRBD1. This CDR3 has 15 residues. V gave up 5 bases and J gave up 1 base; unmatched junction bases: 8. The germline V gene encodes CDR1 DFQATT and CDR2 SNEGSKA (reference sequence). CDR3: CSARPRTGGSYEQYF. The CDR3 DNA follows: TGCAGTGCTCGTCCCCGGACAGGGGGTTCCTACGAGCAGTACTTC.

This clonotype has just a few counts. This chain links TRBV27 with TRBJ2-2, with 7 positions matching TRBD1. Germline trimming cut 6 bases from V and 3 bases from J; bases unmatched to any gene: 7. Germline V gene lookup returns CDR1 MNHEY and CDR2 SMNVEV (reference sequence). This CDR3 region has 15 residues. The CDR3 region is CASSTGTVHTGELFF. The CDR3 nucleotides are TGTGCCAGCAGCACCGGGACAGTCCACACCGGGGAGCTGTTTTTT.

The table lists this clonotype with a count of one. V is TRBV29-1 and J is TRBJ1-4, with unresolved D. The CDR3 runs 13 residues. V was trimmed by 4 bases and J by 7 bases, leaving 13 bases between them. Germline values: CDR1 SQVTM, CDR2 ANQGSEA. The CDR3 bases are TGCAGCGTTGGTACAGTTAGAGGTGAAAAACTGTTTTTT. The encoded protein is CSVGTVRGEKLFF.

The rearrangement uses TRBV19 and TRBJ1-1; a weak D match, TRBD1 (5 bases). V lost 4 bases to trimming and J lost 3 bases, with 21 bases between them. Germline V gene lookup returns CDR1 LNHDA and CDR2 SQIVND (reference sequence). The CDR3 has 17 amino acids. CDR3 in DNA: TGTGCCAGTAGTACCCGGGACCTTTTGGGGATTTACACTGAAGCTTTCTTT. Its translation: CASSTRDLLGIYTEAFF.

This clonotype was detected many times. V is TRBV19 and J is TRBJ1-1; possibly TRBD1 for D (5 bases). Trimming left V 3 bases short and J 1 base short, with 9 bases between. Looked up from germline, CDR1 is LNHDA and CDR2 is SQIVND (reference sequence). CDR3 length: 14 residues. The CDR3 DNA is TGTGCCAGTAGTATGGCCGGGGCGAACACTGAAGCTTTCTTT. As protein: CASSMAGANTEAFF.

The rearrangement joins TRBV7-9 to TRBJ2-2; D might be TRBD1 or TRBD2, each matching 5 bases. V shed 3 bases and J shed 4 bases, with 15 bases lying between them. Germline lookup yields CDR1 SEHNR and CDR2 FQNEAQ (reference sequence). The CDR3 covers 16 residues. The CDR3, as DNA: TGTGCCAGCAGCTTCTATGAGGGGTACCGCACCGGGGAGCTGTTTTTT. Translated: CASSFYEGYRTGELFF.

The CDR3: CASTTINTYEQYF. CDR3 bases: TGTGCCAGCACGACGATTAATACCTACGAGCAGTACTTC. The chain employs TRBV6-1 and TRBJ2-7, with D hard to call. This CDR3 has 13 residues. CDR1 is MNHNS, CDR2 SASEGT, per germline. V gave up 7 bases and J gave up 2 bases, with 12 bases separating them.

The chain is built from TRBV29-1 and TRBJ2-3; D unclear. Germline V gives CDR1 SQVTM, CDR2 ANQGSEA. CDR3 size: 14 residues. The germline V and J ends were trimmed by 7 bases and 0 bases, with 14 bases remaining between them. In DNA form, the CDR3 reads TGCAGCGCCGGAAAATTACTTAGCACAGATACGCAGTATTTT. This gives the protein CSAGKLLSTDTQYF.

This clonotype was detected ten times or more. V is TRBV18 and J is TRBJ2-3, with unresolved D. The V gene's germline CDR1 is KGHSH and CDR2 LQKENI. Between the trimmed V and J ends, which lost 7 bases and 1 base, there was a span of 9 bases. The CDR3 has 13 amino acids. The CDR3: CASFNSRTDTQYF. The CDR3 DNA reads TGTGCCAGCTTCAATTCCCGCACAGATACGCAGTATTTT.

The chain has TRBV20-1 and TRBJ2-1, with 15 positions matching TRBD2. Germline-derived CDR1 and CDR2 are DFQATT and SNEGSKA (reference sequence). The CDR3 extends over 15 amino acids. The trim removed 3 bases at V and 8 bases at J, leaving 5 bases unmatched. The CDR3 reads CSARGGLAGGYEQFF. The CDR3 DNA follows: TGCAGTGCTAGGGGGGGACTAGCGGGAGGTTATGAGCAGTTCTTC.

Details on this clonotype: The junction departs from the called germline gene at one end, perhaps through a read error. The rearrangement uses TRBV7-7 and TRBJ2-5; 9 nucleotides agree with TRBD2. Germline V gives CDR1 SSHAT, CDR2 FNYEAQ (reference sequence). The CDR3 has 18 amino acids. The CDR3 DNA is TGTGCTAGCAGCTTAAAGTTTGGGCTAGCGGGGATCCAAGAGACCCAGTACTTC. The encoded protein is CASSLKFGLAGIQETQYF.

This clonotype was counted many times. The J gene is TRBJ2-7, the V gene TRBV7-9, with unresolved D. V lost 1 base and J 2 bases, leaving 12 bases between the germline ends. Germline CDR1 reads SEHNR; CDR2 reads FQNEAQ (reference sequence). The CDR3 extends over 15 amino acids. CDR3 nucleotide sequence: TGTGCCAGCAGCTTAGGGGATGCAGGACCCTACGAGCAGTACTTC. This codes for CASSLGDAGPYEQYF.

The chain joins TRBV28 to TRBJ2-1; TRBD2 aligns across 7 bases. V dropped 8 bases and J dropped 7; count of bases not matched to a gene: 5. CDR1 and CDR2 from the germline V gene are MDHEN and SYDVKM. CDR3 length: 12 amino acids. As DNA, the CDR3 is TGTGCCAGCGGCGGGAGCTTGAATGAGCAGTTCTTC. Protein sequence: CASGGSLNEQFF.